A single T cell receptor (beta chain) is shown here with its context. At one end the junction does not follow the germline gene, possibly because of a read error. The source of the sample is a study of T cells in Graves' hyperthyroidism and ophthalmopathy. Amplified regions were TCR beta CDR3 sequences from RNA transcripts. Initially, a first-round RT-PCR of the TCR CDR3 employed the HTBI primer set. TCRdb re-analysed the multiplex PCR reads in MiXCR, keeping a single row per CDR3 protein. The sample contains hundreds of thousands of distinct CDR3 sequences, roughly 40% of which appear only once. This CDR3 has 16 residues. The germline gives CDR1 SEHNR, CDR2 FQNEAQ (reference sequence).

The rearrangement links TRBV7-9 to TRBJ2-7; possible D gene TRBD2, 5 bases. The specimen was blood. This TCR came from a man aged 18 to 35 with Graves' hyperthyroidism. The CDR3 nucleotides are TGCGCCAGCAGCCCCGACTCAAGGGCCACGGGGTACGAGCAGTACTTC. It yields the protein CASSPDSRATGYEQYF.